One and the same sample provided the 10 T cell receptor beta chains below, sequenced in a study of T cell changes during pregnancy in multiple sclerosis. Libraries were prepared by immunoSEQ multiplex PCR; TCRdb keeps only in-frame clonotypes and omits some of them. The table shows 70,000 to 95,000 clones, with approximately 94% occurring only once. Specimen: peripheral blood, collected in the third trimester of pregnancy. The receptors originated from a female donor with multiple sclerosis, enrolled in a pregnancy study.

The chain uses TRBV4-3 and TRBJ1-1; D remains ambiguous. The CDR3 runs 14 residues. CDR1 is LGHNA, CDR2 YSLEER, per germline. V dropped 0 bases and J dropped 7 bases, with 12 bases sitting between them. Written as DNA, the CDR3 is TGCGCCAGCAGCCAAGATTTGCGCGCGGTTGAAGCTTTCTTT. It specifies CASSQDLRAVEAFF.

The CDR3 DNA reads as TGTGCCAGTAGTATCGCGACGGCAATAGGGACTAGCGGAACCTACAATGAGCAGTTCTTC. Translating it yields CASSIATAIGTSGTYNEQFF. This rearrangement joins TRBV19 to TRBJ2-1; 11 bases line up with TRBD2. The CDR3 is made up of 20 amino acids. Trimming removed 3 bases from V and 2 bases from J; junction bases left unmatched: 15. Per the germline V gene, CDR1 is LNHDA and CDR2 is SQIVND (reference sequence).

J is TRBJ1-4 and V is TRBV4-1; 9 bases map to TRBD1. The junction had 5 bases not matched to a gene; V was cut back by 3 bases and J by 0 bases. The germline CDR1 and CDR2 sequences are MGHRA and YSYEKL. This CDR3 spans 17 amino acids. In nucleotides, the CDR3 is TGCGCCAGCAGCCACCCGGGACAGGGTGCAACTAATGAAAAACTGTTTTTT. Amino acid sequence: CASSHPGQGATNEKLFF.

The J gene is TRBJ1-5, the V gene TRBV28, with 7 nucleotides matching TRBD1. Germline CDR1 and CDR2: MDHEN and SYDVKM. The CDR3 runs to 13 residues. Unmatched junction bases numbered 4, after V lost 10 bases and J lost 1 base. CDR3 region: CATGQESNQPQHF. CDR3 nucleotide sequence: TGTGCCACAGGACAGGAGAGCAATCAGCCCCAGCATTTT.

The genes are TRBV19 and TRBJ1-1, with TRBD1 matching over 11 bases. There are 19 residues in the CDR3. Trimming at V came to 10 bases and at J to 0 bases, leaving 19 bases not matched to a gene. The germline CDR1 and CDR2 sequences are LNHDA and SQIVND (reference sequence). The CDR3 reads CATNEGQGGLRDMNTEAFF. The CDR3 bases are TGTGCCACCAATGAGGGACAGGGGGGACTCCGGGACATGAACACTGAAGCTTTCTTT.

The J gene is TRBJ2-7, the V gene TRBV7-2; 7 bases are shared with TRBD1. The CDR3 extends over 15 amino acids. The junction had 3 bases not matched to a gene; V was cut back by 1 base and J by 0 bases. The V gene's germline CDR1 is SGHTA and CDR2 FQGNSA. The CDR3 reads CASSLETGSSYEQYF. The CDR3 coding sequence is TGTGCCAGCAGCTTAGAGACAGGGAGCTCCTACGAGCAGTACTTC.

This rearrangement joins TRBV28 to TRBJ2-1; 14 bases fit TRBD2. CDR1 and CDR2 (germline): MDHEN, SYDVKM. The ends lost 4 bases at V and 9 bases at J; junction bases unmatched: 8. The CDR3 sequence is 16 residues long. The CDR3 coding sequence is TGTGCCAGCAGTTCCTCCGGGACTAGCGGGAGAATTGAGCAGTTCTTC. Amino acid sequence: CASSSSGTSGRIEQFF.

The chain links TRBV27 to TRBJ2-7, with 7 bases aligning to TRBD1. The CDR3 consists of 14 residues. Germline values: CDR1 MNHEY, CDR2 SMNVEV (reference sequence). Trimming removed 5 bases from V and 3 bases from J; junction bases left unmatched: 7. DNA of the CDR3: TGTGCCAGCAGTCATTCCGACAGGGTCTACGAGCAGTACTTC. It specifies CASSHSDRVYEQYF.

This rearrangement joins TRBV4-1 to TRBJ2-2, with D unresolved. Germline V gene data show CDR1 as MGHRA and CDR2 as YSYEKL. Trimming shortened V by 1 base and J by 0 bases, and 6 bases separated the two germline ends. The CDR3 is made up of 15 amino acids. This chain's CDR3 is CASSQGLANTGELFF. For the CDR3, the DNA is TGCGCCAGCAGCCAAGGGCTCGCGAACACCGGGGAGCTGTTTTTT.

The chain carries TRBV19 and TRBJ2-7, with 8 nucleotides matching TRBD2. Germline-derived CDR1 and CDR2 are LNHDA and SQIVND (reference sequence). V lost 4 bases, J lost 1 base, and 6 bases stayed unmatched. This CDR3 region has 15 residues. The CDR3 nucleotides read TGTGCCAGTAGTACCTCCGGGACTAGTTCCTACGAGCAGTACTTC. Protein: CASSTSGTSSYEQYF.